These 9 T cell receptor beta chains originate from one sample sequenced in a study of cytomegalovirus exposure and HLA in healthy donors. In the PCR, 60 Vbeta and 13 Jbeta primers were used. Sequenced by immunoSEQ multiplex PCR; TCRdb stores in-frame clones only, minus some. In the table there are 150,000 or so clones, 82% of which are singletons. Sequencing was carried out using PBMCs. The receptors come from a man aged 18 to 29 in good health and CMV-seropositive.

The chain links TRBV7-9 to TRBJ1-1; no firm D call. This CDR3 spans 13 amino acids. V was shortened by 6 bases and J by 3 bases, with 11 bases between the two germline ends. Germline CDR1 reads SEHNR; CDR2 reads FQNEAQ (reference sequence). The CDR3 region is CASSLNRDTEAFF. The DNA of the CDR3 is TGTGCCAGCAGTCTTAATCGGGACACTGAAGCTTTCTTT.

The CDR3 sequence: CASGGFTGGGEKLFF. The CDR3 DNA reads as TGTGCCAGCGGGGGCTTTACAGGGGGCGGAGAAAAACTGTTTTTT. J is TRBJ1-4 and V is TRBV6-5; 9 nucleotides match TRBD1. V shed 8 bases, J shed 8 bases, and the junction held 12 bases outside the gene matches. In germline, CDR1 is MNHEY, CDR2 SVGAGI. The CDR3 loop spans 15 amino acids.

V usage is TRBV5-1 and J usage is TRBJ2-7; D call uncertain. This CDR3 comprises 14 residues. Germline assignment: CDR1 SGHRS and CDR2 YFSETQ. Trimming pared 0 bases from V and 0 bases from J, leaving 7 bases between. CDR3 sequence: CASSLESGSYEQYF. In DNA, the CDR3 is TGCGCCAGCAGCTTGGAGTCAGGCTCCTACGAGCAGTACTTC.

The chain employs TRBV15 and TRBJ2-7; a weak D match, TRBD1 (5 bases). V shed 0 bases and J shed 7 bases, with 7 bases lying between them. From germline, CDR1 is LNHNV and CDR2 YYDKDF (reference sequence). The CDR3 length is 12 residues. CDR3 sequence reads: CATSREGVEQYF. The DNA of the CDR3 is TGTGCCACCAGCAGAGAAGGGGTTGAGCAGTACTTC.

The genes are TRBV7-3 and TRBJ1-2, with D maybe TRBD1 (5 bases). This CDR3 comprises 15 residues. Germline CDR1 is SGHTA and CDR2 is FQGTGA. V lost 7 bases, J lost 4 bases, and 19 bases lay in between. CDR3 in DNA: TGTGCCAGCACTAACGGGGGGGGGTCCTTCTATGGCTACACCTTC. Encoded protein: CASTNGGGSFYGYTF. The full variable domain, rest sourced from reference TRBV7-3 and TRBJ1-2, is GAGVSQTPSNKVTEKGKYVELRCDPISGHTALYWYRQSLGQGPEFLIYFQGTGAADDSGLPNDRFFAVRPEGSVSTLKIQRTERGDSAVYLCASTNGGGSFYGYTFGSGTRLTVV.

The chain combines TRBV2 with TRBJ1-2, with a weak D call TRBD1 (5 bases). Looked up from germline, CDR1 is SNHLY and CDR2 is FYNNEI. V lost 4 bases and J 1 base, leaving 13 bases between the germline ends. This CDR3 has 15 amino acids. The CDR3 is CASSGRGGDNYGYTF. Written as DNA, the CDR3 is TGTGCCAGCAGTGGGAGGGGCGGTGATAACTATGGCTACACCTTC.

V usage is TRBV5-1 and J usage is TRBJ1-1; 7 bases are shared with TRBD1. Germline CDR1 SGHRS, CDR2 YFSETQ. Trimming at V came to 4 bases and at J to 1 base, leaving 16 bases not matched to a gene. The CDR3 totals 18 residues. CDR3 amino acids: CASSPTGLRYVENTEAFF. CDR3 nucleotides: TGCGCCAGCAGCCCGACAGGGCTGAGATACGTTGAGAACACTGAAGCTTTCTTT.

J is TRBJ2-1 and V is TRBV7-9; D gene unclear. Per the germline V gene, CDR1 is SEHNR and CDR2 is FQNEAQ (reference sequence). V was cut by 4 bases and J by 6 bases, with 10 bases left in between. This CDR3 has 13 residues. CDR3 DNA: TGTGCCAGCAGCTCCCATAGAGGCAATGAGCAGTTCTTC. It specifies CASSSHRGNEQFF.

This clone came up a few times. The chain uses TRBV4-1 and TRBJ2-7; D is perhaps TRBD2 (5 bases). This CDR3 is 15 amino acids long. The germline V and J ends were trimmed by 1 base and 4 bases, with 14 bases remaining between them. CDR1 MGHRA and CDR2 YSYEKL come from the germline V gene. CDR3 nucleotides: TGCGCCAGCAGCCAAGTTCGGACCCCGGGGTACGAGCAGTACTTC. It yields the protein CASSQVRTPGYEQYF.